This is a list of T cell receptor beta chains from one sample in a study of T cell changes during pregnancy in multiple sclerosis. TCRdb's table, derived via immunoSEQ multiplex PCR, lists solely in-frame clones and lacks some. There are roughly 15,000 clones in the sample; about 86% occur only once, and about 19% lies in the top ten. This specimen consisted of CD8+ T cells from peripheral blood mononuclear cells, obtained in the first trimester of pregnancy. These receptors all come from a female donor with multiple sclerosis, enrolled in a pregnancy study. Both conserved end residues are part of each CDR3. Fields, in order: clone size, D gene, V gene, J gene, CDR3 DNA, CDR3 protein. D genes are given only for firm matches. Rows give clone size only sometimes, using once, few, many, or a class for an expanded clone.

clone_size: -
d_call: TRBD1
v_call: TRBV7-6
j_call: TRBJ2-7
cdr3_nt: TGTGCCACAGTCCCGCCCGGGACAGGGGGCGAGCAGTACTTC
cdr3_aa: CATVPPGTGGEQYF

clone_size: once
d_call: -
v_call: TRBV7-2
j_call: TRBJ1-6
cdr3_nt: TGTGCCAGCAGTTTCCCGAGCGCAATCTATAATTCACCCCTCCACTTT
cdr3_aa: CASSFPSAIYNSPLHF

clone_size: -
d_call: TRBD2
v_call: TRBV5-1
j_call: TRBJ2-2
cdr3_nt: TGCGCCAGCAGCTTGGTTTGGACTAGCGGGAGCGATGGCACCGGGGAGCTGTTTTTT
cdr3_aa: CASSLVWTSGSDGTGELFF

clone_size: -
d_call: -
v_call: TRBV10-1
j_call: TRBJ2-7
cdr3_nt: TGCGCCAGCAGTGAGGAGGGAAGAGCGGGCGAGCAGTACTTC
cdr3_aa: CASSEEGRAGEQYF

clone_size: -
d_call: -
v_call: TRBV13
j_call: TRBJ2-3
cdr3_nt: TGTGCCACCTCGTCAGATACGCAGTATTTT
cdr3_aa: CATSSDTQYF

clone_size: -
d_call: TRBD1
v_call: TRBV27
j_call: TRBJ2-3
cdr3_nt: TGTGCCAGCAGTTTAATTAGGACAGGGAGGAGAGATACGCAGTATTTT
cdr3_aa: CASSLIRTGRRDTQYF

clone_size: -
d_call: -
v_call: TRBV6-5
j_call: TRBJ1-2
cdr3_nt: TGTGCCAGCAGTTACGGAGGATTTGACCGCTACACCTTC
cdr3_aa: CASSYGGFDRYTF

clone_size: once
d_call: TRBD1
v_call: TRBV30
j_call: TRBJ1-2
cdr3_nt: TGTGCCTGGAGTGTAAGGGGGCGCGGGAACTATGGCTACACCTTC
cdr3_aa: CAWSVRGRGNYGYTF

clone_size: -
d_call: TRBD2
v_call: TRBV7-8
j_call: TRBJ2-3
cdr3_nt: TGTGCCAGCAGCCCCAACCCAGCGTGGGAGGGAGATACGCAGTATTTT
cdr3_aa: CASSPNPAWEGDTQYF

clone_size: -
d_call: TRBD2
v_call: TRBV10-3
j_call: TRBJ2-1
cdr3_nt: TGTGCCGTAACTAGCGGGAGGGCGGGTGGATACAATGAGCAGTTCTTC
cdr3_aa: CAVTSGRAGGYNEQFF

clone_size: -
d_call: -
v_call: TRBV7-2
j_call: TRBJ1-2
cdr3_nt: TGTGCCAGCAGCTTTAAGCAGGGGCTATGGACCTTC
cdr3_aa: CASSFKQGLWTF

clone_size: -
d_call: TRBD2
v_call: TRBV11-2
j_call: TRBJ2-7
cdr3_nt: TGTGCCAGCAGCTTAGCGGGAGGTCGCTACGAGCAGTACTTC
cdr3_aa: CASSLAGGRYEQYF

clone_size: -
d_call: TRBD2
v_call: TRBV5-1
j_call: TRBJ2-7
cdr3_nt: TGCGCCAGCAGCTTGGATTCGGGGGGTTACGAGCAGTACTTC
cdr3_aa: CASSLDSGGYEQYF

clone_size: -
d_call: -
v_call: TRBV11-2
j_call: TRBJ1-3
cdr3_nt: TGTGCCAGCAGCTCAGTGCCTCGGACAGTCTCTGGAAACACCATATATTTT
cdr3_aa: CASSSVPRTVSGNTIYF

clone_size: -
d_call: TRBD1
v_call: TRBV6-1
j_call: TRBJ1-2
cdr3_nt: TGCGCCAGCACCGACGGGGGACAGGGGGCACGAGGCTACACCTTC
cdr3_aa: CASTDGGQGARGYTF

clone_size: -
d_call: TRBD2
v_call: TRBV30
j_call: TRBJ2-1
cdr3_nt: TGTGCCTGGAGCAGGCTAGCGGGGGCCCACAATGAGCAGTTCTTC
cdr3_aa: CAWSRLAGAHNEQFF

clone_size: -
d_call: TRBD1
v_call: TRBV7-9
j_call: TRBJ2-5
cdr3_nt: TGTGCCAGCAGCCCTACAGGGACAGCCTATCAAGAGACCCAGTACTTC
cdr3_aa: CASSPTGTAYQETQYF

clone_size: -
d_call: -
v_call: TRBV30
j_call: TRBJ1-6
cdr3_nt: TGTGCCTGGATTACACCCGGAGCTTTACCTAATTCACCCCTCCACTTT
cdr3_aa: CAWITPGALPNSPLHF

clone_size: -
d_call: TRBD2
v_call: TRBV9
j_call: TRBJ2-3
cdr3_nt: TGTGCCAGCAGCGTCGAAGGCGGGGGAGGGGCAGATACGCAGTATTTT
cdr3_aa: CASSVEGGGGADTQYF

clone_size: -
d_call: TRBD2
v_call: TRBV9
j_call: TRBJ2-1
cdr3_nt: TGTGCCAGCAGCGCCCCCGGGCGGGAGGGCACCTACAATGAGCAGTTCTTC
cdr3_aa: CASSAPGREGTYNEQFF

clone_size: -
d_call: -
v_call: TRBV9
j_call: TRBJ2-2
cdr3_nt: TGTGCCAGCACGGCGAACACCGGGGAGCTGTTTTTT
cdr3_aa: CASTANTGELFF

clone_size: -
d_call: TRBD2
v_call: TRBV6-1
j_call: TRBJ2-3
cdr3_nt: TGTGCCAGCAGTGAAGGCGGGGGGCACACAGATACGCAGTATTTT
cdr3_aa: CASSEGGGHTDTQYF

clone_size: -
d_call: -
v_call: TRBV4-1
j_call: TRBJ1-5
cdr3_nt: TGCGCCAGCAGCCAAGACCACCGGCGCGGCTTCGGTTTTCAGCCCCAGCATTTT
cdr3_aa: CASSQDHRRGFGFQPQHF

clone_size: -
d_call: -
v_call: TRBV30
j_call: TRBJ1-5
cdr3_nt: TGTGCCTGGAGTTCCGGGTCAGTCAATCAGCCCCAGCATTTT
cdr3_aa: CAWSSGSVNQPQHF

clone_size: -
d_call: TRBD1
v_call: TRBV2
j_call: TRBJ1-1
cdr3_nt: TGTGCCAGTACCCTCCCCGGGACAGACGAAGCTTTCTTT
cdr3_aa: CASTLPGTDEAFF

clone_size: -
d_call: -
v_call: TRBV10-2
j_call: TRBJ2-1
cdr3_nt: TGCGCCAGCAGTGAGACAGAATACAATGAGCAGTTCTTC
cdr3_aa: CASSETEYNEQFF

clone_size: -
d_call: -
v_call: TRBV4-1
j_call: TRBJ1-5
cdr3_nt: TGCGCCAGCAGCCAAGAGGGCCCGCGGACAGCCTATAATCAGCCCCAGCATTTT
cdr3_aa: CASSQEGPRTAYNQPQHF

clone_size: -
d_call: -
v_call: TRBV1
j_call: TRBJ1-2
cdr3_nt: TGCACCAGCAGCCACCTAGCGCCCGGGCCCAGCGGCTACACCTTC
cdr3_aa: CTSSHLAPGPSGYTF

clone_size: -
d_call: -
v_call: TRBV5-4
j_call: TRBJ1-1
cdr3_nt: TGTGCCCACTACATATTTACTGAAGCTTTCTTT
cdr3_aa: CAHYIFTEAFF

clone_size: once
d_call: TRBD2
v_call: TRBV27
j_call: TRBJ2-3
cdr3_nt: TGTGCCAGCCAACCGGCGGGAGCACAATTAGATACGCAGTATTTT
cdr3_aa: CASQPAGAQLDTQYF

clone_size: -
d_call: -
v_call: TRBV29-1
j_call: TRBJ2-7
cdr3_nt: TGCAGCGTTGTCGGCAGGGGTGTAGAGCAGTACTTC
cdr3_aa: CSVVGRGVEQYF

clone_size: -
d_call: TRBD1
v_call: TRBV28
j_call: TRBJ2-1
cdr3_nt: TGTGCCAGCAGCCGATATACAGGGGGAGGCTACACAGAGAATGAGCAGTTCTTC
cdr3_aa: CASSRYTGGGYTENEQFF

clone_size: -
d_call: -
v_call: TRBV7-3
j_call: TRBJ2-2
cdr3_nt: TGTGCCAGCAGCTTAAGCTCGAGGGCATCCGGGGAGCTGTTTTTT
cdr3_aa: CASSLSSRASGELFF

clone_size: -
d_call: -
v_call: TRBV2
j_call: TRBJ1-1
cdr3_nt: TGTGCCAGCAGTGGCCCGGGAGGGCGAACTGAAGCTTTCTTT
cdr3_aa: CASSGPGGRTEAFF

clone_size: once
d_call: TRBD1
v_call: TRBV30
j_call: TRBJ1-2
cdr3_nt: TGTGCCTTCACAGGGGGGGCTGGCTACACCTTC
cdr3_aa: CAFTGGAGYTF

clone_size: few
d_call: TRBD2
v_call: TRBV19
j_call: TRBJ2-5
cdr3_nt: TGTGCCAGTAGTATCACCGGACTAGGGACCCAGTACTTC
cdr3_aa: CASSITGLGTQYF

clone_size: -
d_call: -
v_call: TRBV2
j_call: TRBJ2-4
cdr3_nt: TGTGCCAGCGGCAGCATTCAGTACTTC
cdr3_aa: CASGSIQYF

clone_size: -
d_call: TRBD2
v_call: TRBV6-5
j_call: TRBJ2-4
cdr3_nt: TGTGCCAGCTGTAATAGCGGGGGGGCCAATGACATTCAGTACTTC
cdr3_aa: CASCNSGGANDIQYF

clone_size: medium-sized
d_call: TRBD1
v_call: TRBV6-6
j_call: TRBJ1-6
cdr3_nt: TGTGCCAGCAGCCCTGACAGGGGGTCTACCCTCCACTTT
cdr3_aa: CASSPDRGSTLHF

clone_size: medium-sized
d_call: -
v_call: TRBV6-1
j_call: TRBJ2-5
cdr3_nt: TGTGCCAGCAGTGAATTGGGGGATGGGGGGGAGACCCAGTACTTC
cdr3_aa: CASSELGDGGETQYF

clone_size: -
d_call: TRBD1
v_call: TRBV7-9
j_call: TRBJ1-2
cdr3_nt: TGTGCCAGCAGCTCGGGACAGGGGAATGGCTACACCTTC
cdr3_aa: CASSSGQGNGYTF

clone_size: -
d_call: -
v_call: TRBV7-9
j_call: TRBJ1-3
cdr3_nt: TGTGCCAGCAGCTCTGGGGGCGAAAGCTCTGGAAACACCATATATTTT
cdr3_aa: CASSSGGESSGNTIYF

clone_size: few
d_call: -
v_call: TRBV27
j_call: TRBJ2-1
cdr3_nt: TGTGCCAGCAGTTCCAGGACTCCACGGTACAATGAGCAGTTCTTC
cdr3_aa: CASSSRTPRYNEQFF

clone_size: -
d_call: -
v_call: TRBV14
j_call: TRBJ2-1
cdr3_nt: TGTGCCAGCAGCCAGGTGACAGAAGGTTACTACAATGAGCAGTTCTTC
cdr3_aa: CASSQVTEGYYNEQFF